Below are 13 T cell receptor beta chains sequenced from a single sample in a study of OX40 agonist ivuxolimab in advanced cancers. Measured with immunoSEQ multiplex PCR; TCRdb has only the in-frame clones, and not every one. The sample includes approximately 60,000 clones, over 75% of them seen just once. The sequences come from CD4+ or CD8+ T cells sorted from blood, collected in a trial of the OX40 agonist ivuxolimab. These TCRs come from an adult with an advanced solid tumor such as melanoma, head and neck, liver or kidney cancer.

This chain joins TRBV7-8 and TRBJ1-1; perhaps TRBD1 as D (6 bases). The CDR3 extends over 15 amino acids. With 2 bases removed from V and 1 base from J, the gap between germline ends came to 11 bases. Per germline, CDR1 SGHVS and CDR2 FQNEAQ. Written as DNA, the CDR3 is TGTGCCAGCAGCTTAAGGGAGGGGGAGAACACTGAAGCTTTCTTT. Translation: CASSLREGENTEAFF.

The chain carries TRBV7-2 and TRBJ2-2, with D possibly matching TRBD2 (5 bases). Per the germline V gene, CDR1 is SGHTA and CDR2 is FQGNSA. Trimming removed 4 bases from V and 8 bases from J, with 8 bases in between. CDR3 length equals 12 residues. CDR3 DNA: TGTGCCAGCAGCTATTCGGGGGGGGAGCTGTTTTTT. Its translation: CASSYSGGELFF. Drawing the rest from reference TRBV7-2 and TRBJ2-2, the complete variable domain is GAGVSQSPSNKVTEKGKDVELRCDPISGHTALYWYRQSLGQGLEFLIYFQGNSAPDKSGLPSDRFSAERTGGSVSTLTIQRTQQEDSAVYLCASSYSGGELFFGEGSRLTVL.

This rearrangement joins TRBV5-6 to TRBJ1-1; no clear D gene. V dropped 0 bases and J dropped 3 bases, with 9 bases sitting between them. The CDR3 spans 14 residues. Germline-derived CDR1 and CDR2 are SGHDT and YYEEEE. DNA of the CDR3: TGTGCCAGCAGCTTGGGTGTGCAAGACACTGAAGCTTTCTTT. As protein: CASSLGVQDTEAFF.

The V call is TRBV21-1, the J call TRBJ2-7; TRBD1, the D gene given by the table, was not confirmed from the DNA. TRBV21-1 is given as a pseudogene. The CDR3 has 13 residues. Written as DNA, the CDR3 is TGTGCCAGCAGCTACACCCCGACCTACGAGCAGTACTTC. Amino acid sequence: CASSYTPTYEQYF.

The V and J genes are TRBV30 and TRBJ2-7; 7 bases agree with TRBD2. V was clipped by 4 bases and J by 6 bases; unmatched bases: 9. The CDR3 is 13 amino acids. Germline V gene data show CDR1 as GTSNPN and CDR2 as SVGIG (reference sequence). DNA for the CDR3: TGTGCCTGGAAAAGGACTAGGATCTCCGAGCAGTACTTC. It specifies CAWKRTRISEQYF.

As DNA, the CDR3 is TGTGCCAGTAGGCCGGCCACGAACACCGGGGAGCTGTTTTTT. Translation: CASRPATNTGELFF. V is TRBV19 and J is TRBJ2-2; D gene ambiguous. CDR1 is LNHDA, CDR2 SQIVND, per germline (reference sequence). Trimming shortened V by 6 bases and J by 0 bases, and 8 bases separated the two germline ends. The CDR3 covers 14 residues.

This chain uses TRBV4-1 with TRBJ1-2; no clear D gene. The germline V and J ends were trimmed by 1 base and 8 bases, with 5 bases remaining between them. CDR1 is MGHRA and CDR2 is YSYEKL in the germline V gene. This CDR3 has 11 residues. The CDR3 loop reads CASSQGNGYTF. The CDR3 DNA is TGCGCCAGCAGCCAAGGAAACGGCTACACCTTC.

The rearrangement links TRBV30 to TRBJ1-3; unclear D gene. This CDR3 has 15 residues. V lost 1 base and J lost 0, with 10 bases in between. Germline V lookup: CDR1 GTSNPN, CDR2 SVGIG (reference sequence). The CDR3 sequence is CAWSARTRSGNTIYF. CDR3 DNA: TGTGCCTGGAGTGCCCGGACCCGCTCTGGAAACACCATATATTTT.

V gene TRBV5-1 combines with J gene TRBJ2-4; D call uncertain. Trimming removed 2 bases at V and 0 bases at J, with 12 bases between. The V gene's germline CDR1 is SGHRS and CDR2 YFSETQ. The length of the CDR3 is 16 residues. CDR3 residues: CASSFLPRLAKNIQYF. For the CDR3, the DNA is TGCGCCAGCAGCTTCTTACCCCGACTAGCCAAAAACATTCAGTACTTC.

This clone is a singleton in its sample. The chain recombines TRBV27 with TRBJ2-4; 7 bases match TRBD1. CDR1 and CDR2 (germline): MNHEY, SMNVEV (reference sequence). This CDR3 is built from 15 residues. The V and J ends lost 6 bases and 3 bases, in that order; junction bases with no gene match: 8. The CDR3 nucleotides are TGTGCCAGCAGAGCGGTGTGGGACAGCAAAAACATTCAGTACTTC. Its protein is CASRAVWDSKNIQYF.

The gene calls are TRBV2 and TRBJ2-5, with a possible D match to TRBD2 (6 bases). Germline CDR1 is SNHLY and CDR2 is FYNNEI. This CDR3 has 14 amino acids. Trimming removed 8 bases from V and 3 bases from J, with 16 bases in between. The CDR3 sequence: CASAGGGVKETQYF. CDR3 bases: TGTGCCAGCGCGGGTGGAGGGGTAAAAGAGACCCAGTACTTC.

The chain has TRBV30 and TRBJ2-7, with TRBD2 as a possible D gene (5 bases). V lost 0 bases, J lost 2 bases, and 11 bases lay in between. The CDR3 totals 14 residues. Germline CDR1 and CDR2: GTSNPN and SVGIG (reference sequence). CDR3 amino acids: CAWSVDSGAYEQYF. CDR3 DNA: TGTGCCTGGAGTGTAGATTCCGGGGCCTACGAGCAGTACTTC.

This clone was picked up a small number of times. Other DNA sequences within the sample encode an identical CDR3. This rearrangement joins TRBV18 to TRBJ1-1; no reliable D call. This CDR3 is 13 amino acids long. Germline loops: CDR1 KGHSH, CDR2 LQKENI. V dropped 2 bases and J dropped 0 bases, with 4 bases sitting between them. For the CDR3, the DNA is TGTGCCAGCTCACCAGGGTTGAACACTGAAGCTTTCTTT. It encodes CASSPGLNTEAFF. Complete variable domain (other parts from reference TRBV18 and TRBJ1-1): NAGVMQNPRHLVRRRGQEARLRCSPMKGHSHVYWYRQLPEEGLKFMVYLQKENIIDESGMPKERFSAEFPKEGPSILRIQQVVRGDSAAYFCASSPGLNTEAFFGQGTRLTVV.